This T cell receptor beta chain is drawn from a study of CXCR3-negative and CXCR3-positive naive CD8 T cells. Across the whole study: Across all libraries, TRB reads numbered roughly 140 million, with about 1.5 +/- 0.3 million in each library.

UMI-labeled 5' RACE yielded the TRB cDNA libraries. Using the 5' RACE reads, TCRdb records one entry per CDR3 protein without DNA. The table for this sample gives roughly 39,000 distinct CDR3 sequences. The CDR3 covers 14 residues. The V gene's germline CDR1 is SGHRS and CDR2 YFSETQ. On this clonotype itself: Its matching antigen is unknown.

Every CD8+ subset sample held 250,000 to 300,000 flow-sorted cells, done in triplicate. Overall study results and limits: Naive CXCR3-positive and CXCR3-negative cells shared TRBV-TRBJ usage; memory cells diverged. The study found comparably high diversity in both naive subsets and much lower diversity in memory CD8+ cells.

The receptor was isolated from a human donor in good health. Some clones in this sample may be carry-over from other donors' samples. The sequenced sample consisted of memory CD8+ T cells from blood. V and J are TRBV5-1 and TRBJ2-7. The CDR3 region is CASSFVGFDYEQYF.